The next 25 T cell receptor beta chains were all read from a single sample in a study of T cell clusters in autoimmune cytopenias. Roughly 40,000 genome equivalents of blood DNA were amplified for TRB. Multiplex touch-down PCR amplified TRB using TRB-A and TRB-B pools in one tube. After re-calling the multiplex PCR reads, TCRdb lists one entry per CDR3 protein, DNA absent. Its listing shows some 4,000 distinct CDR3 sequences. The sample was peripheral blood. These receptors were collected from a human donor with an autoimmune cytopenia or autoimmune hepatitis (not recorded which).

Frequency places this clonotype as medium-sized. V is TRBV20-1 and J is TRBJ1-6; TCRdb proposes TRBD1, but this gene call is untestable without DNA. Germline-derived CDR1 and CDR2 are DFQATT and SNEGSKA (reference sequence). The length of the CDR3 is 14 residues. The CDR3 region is CSARDDGADSPLHF.

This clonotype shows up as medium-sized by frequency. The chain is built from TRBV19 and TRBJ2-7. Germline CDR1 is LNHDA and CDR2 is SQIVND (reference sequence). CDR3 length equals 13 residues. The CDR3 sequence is CASSIDHSYEQYF.

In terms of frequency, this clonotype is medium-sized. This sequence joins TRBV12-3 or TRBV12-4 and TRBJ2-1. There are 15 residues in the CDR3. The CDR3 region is CASSRQATSYNEQFF.

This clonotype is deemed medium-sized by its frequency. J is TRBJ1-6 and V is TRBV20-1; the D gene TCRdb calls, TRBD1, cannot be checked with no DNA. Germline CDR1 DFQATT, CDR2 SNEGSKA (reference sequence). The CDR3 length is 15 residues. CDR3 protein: CSARDMDRKNSPLHF.

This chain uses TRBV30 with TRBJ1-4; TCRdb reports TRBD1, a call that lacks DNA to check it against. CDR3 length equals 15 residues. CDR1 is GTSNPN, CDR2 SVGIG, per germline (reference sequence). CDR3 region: CAWSEASGASEKLFF.

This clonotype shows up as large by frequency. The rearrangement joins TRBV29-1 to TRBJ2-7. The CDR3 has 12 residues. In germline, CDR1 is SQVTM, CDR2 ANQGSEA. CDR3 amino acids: CSVEDSGYEQYF.

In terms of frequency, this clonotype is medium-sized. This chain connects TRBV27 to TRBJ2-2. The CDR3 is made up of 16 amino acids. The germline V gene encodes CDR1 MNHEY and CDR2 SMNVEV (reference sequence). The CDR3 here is CASSLHARLNTGELFF.

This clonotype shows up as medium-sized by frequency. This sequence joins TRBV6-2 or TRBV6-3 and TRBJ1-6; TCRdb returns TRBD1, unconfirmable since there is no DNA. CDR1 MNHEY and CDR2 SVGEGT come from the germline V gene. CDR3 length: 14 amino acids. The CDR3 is CASSIQVGGSPLHF.

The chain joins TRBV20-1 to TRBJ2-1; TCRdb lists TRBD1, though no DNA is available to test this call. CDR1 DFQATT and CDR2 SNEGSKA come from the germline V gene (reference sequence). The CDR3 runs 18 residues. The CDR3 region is CSARPVNKGRSTYNEQFF.

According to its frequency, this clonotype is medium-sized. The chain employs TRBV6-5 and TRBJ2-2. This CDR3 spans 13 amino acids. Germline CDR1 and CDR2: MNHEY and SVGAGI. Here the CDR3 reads CASSYIGSGELFF.

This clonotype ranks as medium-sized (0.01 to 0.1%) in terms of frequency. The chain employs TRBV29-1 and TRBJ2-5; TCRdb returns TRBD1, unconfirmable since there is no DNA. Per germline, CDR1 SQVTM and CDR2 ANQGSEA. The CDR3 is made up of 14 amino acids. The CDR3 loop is CSVVRTGGRETQYF.

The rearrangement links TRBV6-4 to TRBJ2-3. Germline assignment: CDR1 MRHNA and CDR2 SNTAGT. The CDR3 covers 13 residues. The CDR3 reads CASSDWLGDTQYF.

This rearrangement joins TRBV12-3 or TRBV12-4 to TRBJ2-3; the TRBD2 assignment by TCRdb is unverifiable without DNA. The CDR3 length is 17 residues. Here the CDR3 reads CVSSLRLAGPSTDTQYF.

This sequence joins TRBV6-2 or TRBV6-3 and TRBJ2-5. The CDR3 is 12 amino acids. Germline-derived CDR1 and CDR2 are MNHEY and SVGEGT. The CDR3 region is CASSYPAETQYF.

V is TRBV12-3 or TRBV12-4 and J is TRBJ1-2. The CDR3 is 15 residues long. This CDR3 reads CASSLGQNHDYGYTF.

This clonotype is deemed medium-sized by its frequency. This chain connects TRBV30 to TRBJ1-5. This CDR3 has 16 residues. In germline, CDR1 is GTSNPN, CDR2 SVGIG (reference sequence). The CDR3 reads CAWSVRSSLVNQPQHF.

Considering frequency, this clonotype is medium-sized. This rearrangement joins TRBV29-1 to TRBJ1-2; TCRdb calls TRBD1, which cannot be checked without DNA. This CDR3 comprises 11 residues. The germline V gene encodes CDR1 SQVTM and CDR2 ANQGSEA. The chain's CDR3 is CSGGSGYGYTF.

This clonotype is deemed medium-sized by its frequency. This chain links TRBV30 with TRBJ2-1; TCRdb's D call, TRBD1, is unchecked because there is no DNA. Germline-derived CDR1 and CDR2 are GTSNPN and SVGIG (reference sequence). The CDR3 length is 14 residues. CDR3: CAWTRQLGYNEQFF.

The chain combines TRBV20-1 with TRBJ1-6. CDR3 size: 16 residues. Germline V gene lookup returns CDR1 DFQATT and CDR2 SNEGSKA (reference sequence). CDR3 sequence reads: CSAMAGSLSYNSPLHF.

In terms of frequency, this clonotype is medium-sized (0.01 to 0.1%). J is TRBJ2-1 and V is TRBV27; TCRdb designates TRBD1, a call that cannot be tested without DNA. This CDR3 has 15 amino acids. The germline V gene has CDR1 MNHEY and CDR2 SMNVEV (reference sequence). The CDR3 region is CASSLSVTGSTEQFF.

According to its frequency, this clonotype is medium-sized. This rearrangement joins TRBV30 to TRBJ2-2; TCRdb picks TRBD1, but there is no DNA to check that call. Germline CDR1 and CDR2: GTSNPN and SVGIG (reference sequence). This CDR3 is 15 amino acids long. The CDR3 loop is CAWSPRNPNTGELFF. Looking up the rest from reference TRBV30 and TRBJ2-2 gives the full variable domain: SQTIHQWPATLVQPVGSPLSLECTVEGTSNPNLYWYRQAAGRGLQLLFYSVGIGQISSEVPQNLSASRPQDRQFILSSKKLLLSDSGFYLCAWSPRNPNTGELFFGEGSRLTVL.

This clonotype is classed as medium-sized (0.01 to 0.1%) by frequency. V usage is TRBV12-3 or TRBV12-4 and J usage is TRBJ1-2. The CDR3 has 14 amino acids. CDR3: CASSLVAGTYGYTF.

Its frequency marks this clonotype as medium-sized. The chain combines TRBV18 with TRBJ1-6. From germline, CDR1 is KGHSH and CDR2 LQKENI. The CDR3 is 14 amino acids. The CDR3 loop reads CASSPTGMESPLHF.

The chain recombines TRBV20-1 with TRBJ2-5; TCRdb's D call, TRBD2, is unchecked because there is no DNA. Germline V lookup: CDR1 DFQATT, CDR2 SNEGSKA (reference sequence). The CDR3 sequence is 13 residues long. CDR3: CSALAGPQETQYF.

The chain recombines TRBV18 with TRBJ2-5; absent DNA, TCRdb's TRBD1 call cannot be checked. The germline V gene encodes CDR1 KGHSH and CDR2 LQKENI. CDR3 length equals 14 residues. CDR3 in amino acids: CASSLDQGQETQYF.